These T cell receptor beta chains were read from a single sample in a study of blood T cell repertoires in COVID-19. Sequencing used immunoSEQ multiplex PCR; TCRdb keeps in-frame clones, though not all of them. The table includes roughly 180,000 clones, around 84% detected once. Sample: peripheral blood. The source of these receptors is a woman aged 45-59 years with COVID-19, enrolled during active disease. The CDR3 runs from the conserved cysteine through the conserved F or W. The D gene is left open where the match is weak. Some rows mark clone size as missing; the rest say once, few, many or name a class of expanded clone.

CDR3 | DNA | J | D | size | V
CASSQEGQRRNTIYF | TGTGCCAGCAGCCAAGAAGGACAGAGAAGGAACACCATATATTTT | TRBJ1-3 | . | . | TRBV3-1/TRBV3-2
CASSKDGVNSPLHF | TGTGCCAGCAGTAAAGACGGGGTTAATTCACCCCTCCACTTT | TRBJ1-6 | . | . | TRBV2
CASSQDRVSYEQYF | TGTGCCAGCAGCCAGGACAGGGTTTCCTACGAGCAGTACTTC | TRBJ2-7 | TRBD1 | . | TRBV6-2/TRBV6-3
CASSLDYRANSGNTIYF | TGTGCCAGCAGCTTAGATTACAGGGCTAACTCTGGAAACACCATATATTTT | TRBJ1-3 | . | . | TRBV13
CASRAPAGGYTF | TGTGCCAGCAGAGCACCCGCTGGTGGCTACACCTTC | TRBJ1-2 | . | . | TRBV28
CASSPEDLQETQYF | TGTGCCAGCAGCCCTGAGGACTTACAAGAGACCCAGTACTTC | TRBJ2-5 | . | . | TRBV3-1/TRBV3-2
CASSPHLGRGAGDTQYF | TGTGCCAGCAGCCCCCACCTCGGGCGGGGGGCCGGAGATACGCAGTATTTT | TRBJ2-3 | TRBD2 | . | TRBV7-6
CSVGPLGQEKLFF | TGCAGCGTTGGGCCTTTGGGACAGGAAAAACTGTTTTTT | TRBJ1-4 | TRBD1 | . | TRBV29-1
CASSSYDIYNEQFF | TGTGCCAGCTCGAGTTATGACATTTACAATGAGCAGTTCTTC | TRBJ2-1 | . | . | TRBV6-6
CASSHQGGRPTYEQYF | TGTGCCAGCAGTCACCAGGGGGGACGTCCTACCTACGAGCAGTACTTC | TRBJ2-7 | . | . | TRBV7-9
CASSHGLATNEKLFF | TGTGCCAGCAGCCACGGGTTGGCAACTAATGAAAAACTGTTTTTT | TRBJ1-4 | . | few | TRBV3-1/TRBV3-2
CASSPTGGRETQYF | TGTGCCAGCTCACCGACAGGGGGCCGGGAGACCCAGTACTTC | TRBJ2-5 | TRBD1 | . | TRBV18
CASTNSGGPTPADTQYF | TGTGCCAGCACAAATAGCGGGGGCCCTACCCCCGCAGATACGCAGTATTTT | TRBJ2-3 | TRBD2 | . | TRBV7-2
CAIRQGSYNEQFF | TGTGCCATTCGGCAGGGCTCCTACAATGAGCAGTTCTTC | TRBJ2-1 | . | . | TRBV11-3
CASSQDVGSKNTEAFF | TGTGCCAGCAGCCAAGATGTTGGCAGTAAGAACACTGAAGCTTTCTTT | TRBJ1-1 | . | . | TRBV3-1/TRBV3-2
CASTYTGGNEKLFF | TGTGCCAGCACCTACACAGGGGGTAATGAAAAACTGTTTTTT | TRBJ1-4 | TRBD1 | . | TRBV6-5
CASSRQVRETQYF | TGTGCCAGCTCGCGACAGGTCAGGGAGACCCAGTACTTC | TRBJ2-5 | . | few | TRBV12-3/TRBV12-4
CASTLAGINYGYTF | TGTGCCAGCACCCTAGCGGGTATTAACTATGGCTACACCTTC | TRBJ1-2 | . | . | TRBV28
CASSRSEIIYF | TGTGCCAGCAGCCGGTCTGAGATCATATATTTT | TRBJ1-3 | . | . | TRBV7-4
CASSLAGGPVSGNTIYF | TGTGCCAGCAGCTTGGCTGGTGGGCCAGTCTCTGGAAACACCATATATTTT | TRBJ1-3 | . | . | TRBV5-4
CASSLGRGTGEKNEQFF | TGTGCCAGCAGCTTAGGGAGGGGGACAGGGGAGAAGAATGAGCAGTTCTTC | TRBJ2-1 | TRBD1 | . | TRBV7-9
CASSPRGFITGELFF | TGTGCCAGCAGCCCGAGGGGGTTTATCACCGGGGAGCTGTTTTTT | TRBJ2-2 | . | . | TRBV5-8
CASSGQGPQETQYF | TGTGCCAGCAGCGGACAGGGGCCCCAAGAGACCCAGTACTTC | TRBJ2-5 | TRBD1 | . | TRBV7-2
CASGHMGGTGELFF | TGCGCCAGCGGACACATGGGAGGTACCGGGGAGCTGTTTTTT | TRBJ2-2 | . | many | TRBV4-1
CASSPTDWDTEAFF | TGTGCCAGCAGCCCGACTGATTGGGACACTGAAGCTTTCTTT | TRBJ1-1 | . | . | TRBV14
CASSVGAGSEKLFF | TGTGCCAGCAGCGTAGGGGCGGGGAGTGAAAAACTGTTTTTT | TRBJ1-4 | . | once | TRBV9
CASSLGDRVNQPQHF | TGTGCCAGCAGTTTAGGGGACAGGGTCAATCAGCCCCAGCATTTT | TRBJ1-5 | TRBD1 | . | TRBV28
CASSQGYRGNSPLHF | TGTGCCAGCAGCCAAGGGTACAGGGGGAATTCACCCCTCCACTTT | TRBJ1-6 | TRBD1 | . | TRBV3-1/TRBV3-2
CASSYTGGFDQPQHF | TGCGCCAGCAGCTACACAGGGGGGTTCGATCAGCCCCAGCATTTT | TRBJ1-5 | TRBD1 | . | TRBV5-1
CASSYYSGTSPNEQFF | TGTGCCAGCAGTTACTATTCCGGGACAAGTCCTAATGAGCAGTTCTTC | TRBJ2-1 | . | . | TRBV6-2/TRBV6-3
CAISEQGATEAFF | TGTGCCATCAGTGAGCAGGGGGCCACTGAAGCTTTCTTT | TRBJ1-1 | TRBD1 | . | TRBV10-3
CASSRGLHTDTQYF | TGTGCCAGCAGCAGGGGACTCCACACAGATACGCAGTATTTT | TRBJ2-3 | . | once | TRBV7-2